This entry lists 20 T cell receptor beta chains sequenced from one sample in a study of OX40 agonist ivuxolimab in advanced cancers. TCRdb's table, derived via immunoSEQ multiplex PCR, lists solely in-frame clones and lacks some. The table has around 40,000 clones, roughly 80% seen once. The sequenced sample was CD4+ or CD8+ T cells sorted from blood, obtained in a trial of the OX40 agonist ivuxolimab. These receptors all come from an adult with an advanced solid tumor such as melanoma, head and neck, liver or kidney cancer.

The V gene is TRBV28, the J gene TRBJ1-1; D remains ambiguous. The CDR3 has 15 residues. With 2 bases removed from V and 0 bases from J, the gap between germline ends came to 10 bases. CDR1 MDHEN and CDR2 SYDVKM come from the germline V gene. The CDR3: CASSLGWFMNTEAFF. CDR3 DNA sequence: TGTGCCAGCAGTTTAGGCTGGTTTATGAACACTGAAGCTTTCTTT.

This clone was counted once. The rearrangement links TRBV5-6 to TRBJ2-3; a weak D match, TRBD2 (5 bases). CDR3 size: 13 residues. Germline V CDR1 and CDR2: SGHDT, YYEEEE. Between the trimmed V and J ends, which lost 2 bases and 4 bases, there was a span of 8 bases. CDR3 residues: CASSFLAPDTQYF. Here the CDR3 DNA reads TGTGCCAGCAGCTTTCTAGCCCCAGATACGCAGTATTTT.

The chain has TRBV5-8 and TRBJ2-7, with D uncertain. Deletions cut 6 bases from V and 3 bases from J, with 4 bases between. Germline CDR1 is SGHTS and CDR2 is YDEGEE. The CDR3 has 10 residues. The CDR3 coding sequence is TGTGCCAGCACCCTCTACGAGCAGTACTTC. Translated, it gives CASTLYEQYF. Full variable domain (rest looked up from reference TRBV5-8 and TRBJ2-7): EAGVTQSPTHLIKTRGQQATLRCSPISGHTSVYWYQQALGLGLQFLLWYDEGEERNRGNFPPRFSGRQFPNYSSELNVNALELEDSALYLCASTLYEQYFGPGTRLTVT.

The chain carries TRBV7-9 and TRBJ2-7; unclear D gene. The CDR3 loop spans 13 amino acids. Germline V gives CDR1 SEHNR, CDR2 FQNEAQ (reference sequence). V dropped 4 bases and J dropped 1 base, with 8 bases sitting between them. The CDR3 region is CASSWAESYEQYF. CDR3 sequence (DNA): TGTGCCAGCAGCTGGGCGGAGTCCTACGAGCAGTACTTC.

The chain links TRBV19 to TRBJ2-1, with D uncertain. Germline lookup yields CDR1 LNHDA and CDR2 SQIVND (reference sequence). The CDR3 contains 13 residues. V gave up 0 bases and J gave up 5 bases, with 5 bases separating them. The CDR3 reads CASSIDWDNEQFF. The CDR3 DNA is TGTGCCAGTAGTATAGATTGGGACAATGAGCAGTTCTTC.

V usage is TRBV7-8 and J usage is TRBJ2-7; D is possibly TRBD1 (6 bases). V dropped 2 bases and J dropped 2 bases, with 7 bases sitting between them. The CDR3 totals 13 residues. The germline gives CDR1 SGHVS, CDR2 FQNEAQ. CDR3 nucleotide sequence: TGTGCCAGCAGCTTACCAGGGGCCTACGAGCAGTACTTC. It specifies CASSLPGAYEQYF.

The genes are TRBV27 and TRBJ2-7; TRBD1 agrees at 8 bases. Unmatched junction bases numbered 9, after V lost 5 bases and J lost 6 bases. The V gene's germline CDR1 is MNHEY and CDR2 SMNVEV (reference sequence). This CDR3 comprises 14 residues. The CDR3 is CASSGRGQGGEQYF. CDR3 nucleotides: TGTGCCAGCAGTGGCAGGGGGCAAGGTGGCGAGCAGTACTTC.

The chain is built from TRBV27 and TRBJ2-7; D is perhaps TRBD2 (5 bases). Germline V CDR1 and CDR2: MNHEY, SMNVEV (reference sequence). CDR3 length: 14 residues. V gave up 3 bases and J gave up 2 bases, with 11 bases separating them. CDR3 DNA: TGTGCCAGCAGTTTTGGATGGGGAGCCTACGAGCAGTACTTC. The encoded protein is CASSFGWGAYEQYF.

This chain links TRBV5-1 with TRBJ2-1; perhaps TRBD2 as D (6 bases). The V and J ends lost 2 bases and 8 bases respectively, with 14 bases between them. The CDR3 runs to 14 residues. Germline V CDR1 and CDR2: SGHRS, YFSETQ. In nucleotides, the CDR3 is TGCGCCAGCAGCTTATACCCGGGGGTTTATGAGCAGTTCTTC. Translation: CASSLYPGVYEQFF. Looking up the rest from reference TRBV5-1 and TRBJ2-1 gives the full variable domain: KAGVTQTPRYLIKTRGQQVTLSCSPISGHRSVSWYQQTPGQGLQFLFEYFSETQRNKGNFPGRFSGRQFSNSRSEMNVSTLELGDSALYLCASSLYPGVYEQFFGPGTRLTVL.

This chain connects TRBV6-5 to TRBJ1-6, with D possibly matching TRBD1 (5 bases). CDR1 and CDR2 from the germline V gene are MNHEY and SVGAGI. The CDR3 runs 15 residues. Trimming shortened V by 6 bases and J by 9 bases, and 18 bases separated the two germline ends. The CDR3 sequence is CASSQPRERGSPLHF. The CDR3 nucleotides are TGTGCCAGCAGCCAGCCCAGGGAGAGGGGTTCACCCCTCCACTTT.

The rearrangement links TRBV28 to TRBJ2-7; 7 bases map to TRBD1. CDR3 length equals 16 residues. Germline assignment: CDR1 MDHEN and CDR2 SYDVKM. The V segment lost 1 base and the J segment 5 bases; nucleotides outside the gene matches: 11. CDR3 in amino acids: CASSLLPGQADDEQYF. In nucleotides, the CDR3 is TGTGCCAGCAGTTTATTGCCCGGACAGGCGGACGACGAGCAGTACTTC.

CDR3 in amino acids: CASSLYPSGRKNTGELFF. For the CDR3, the DNA is TGTGCCAGCAGCTTATACCCCAGTGGAAGGAAGAACACCGGGGAGCTGTTTTTT. V and J are TRBV7-6 and TRBJ2-2; D unresolved. The V end was cut by 2 bases, the J end by 1 base, with 17 bases between. This CDR3 spans 18 amino acids. Germline values: CDR1 SGHVS, CDR2 FNYEAQ.

The V gene is TRBV4-3, the J gene TRBJ1-1; D remains unclear. The CDR3 spans 13 residues. Germline V gene data show CDR1 as LGHNA and CDR2 as YSLEER. The germline V and J ends were trimmed by 0 bases and 0 bases, with 2 bases remaining between them. CDR3 sequence reads: CASSQEMNTEAFF. CDR3 coding DNA: TGCGCCAGCAGCCAAGAGATGAACACTGAAGCTTTCTTT.

V is TRBV19 and J is TRBJ1-5; a weak D match, TRBD1 (6 bases). Germline CDR1 and CDR2: LNHDA and SQIVND (reference sequence). CDR3 length: 12 residues. The CDR3 sequence: CAGGRGNQPQHF. CDR3 in DNA: TGTGCGGGAGGAAGGGGGAATCAGCCCCAGCATTTT.

V gene TRBV7-9 combines with J gene TRBJ1-6; D gene uncertain. Germline CDR1 reads SEHNR; CDR2 reads FQNEAQ (reference sequence). Trimming took off 7 bases at V and 0 bases at J, with 7 bases between the two ends. The CDR3 loop spans 14 amino acids. The CDR3: CASMRSSYNSPLHF. CDR3 DNA: TGTGCCAGCATGCGAAGCTCCTATAATTCACCCCTCCACTTT.

The V gene is TRBV6-1, the J gene TRBJ2-3; TRBD2 matches at 9 bases. The germline V gene has CDR1 MNHNS and CDR2 SASEGT. CDR3 length: 16 amino acids. V shed 2 bases and J 2 bases; nucleotides not matched to a gene: 5. CDR3: CASSEPSGGYTDTQYF. The CDR3 bases are TGTGCCAGCAGTGAACCGAGCGGGGGGTACACAGATACGCAGTATTTT.

On this clone: At one of its ends the junction is not consistent with the germline gene, which may arise from a read error. This chain joins TRBV27 and TRBJ1-2; 7 bases are shared with TRBD1. Germline V gene data show CDR1 as MNHEY and CDR2 as SMNVEV (reference sequence). The CDR3 is 15 residues long. CDR3 sequence (DNA): TGTGTCAGCACCCCCTCGGCAGGGGGTATCTATGGCTACACCTTC. Translated: CVSTPSAGGIYGYTF.

This clone was detected once. This sequence joins TRBV10-3 and TRBJ2-3; 8 nucleotides align to TRBD2. The CDR3 extends over 14 amino acids. Germline lookup yields CDR1 ENHRY and CDR2 SYGVKD. Trimming at V came to 3 bases and at J to 4 bases, leaving 3 bases not matched to a gene. CDR3 sequence: CAISDGSGADTQYF. Written as DNA, the CDR3 is TGTGCCATCAGTGATGGTAGCGGGGCAGATACGCAGTATTTT.

The rearrangement joins TRBV4-3 to TRBJ2-7, with D unclear. V lost 0 bases and J lost 0, with 9 bases in between. CDR1 is LGHNA and CDR2 is YSLEER in the germline V gene. The CDR3 is 15 amino acids. This CDR3 reads CASSQEPTSSYEQYF. The CDR3 DNA reads TGCGCCAGCAGCCAAGAACCTACGAGCTCCTACGAGCAGTACTTC.

The CDR3 protein is CASSLAASGGTGYEQFF. The CDR3 coding sequence is TGTGCCAGCAGCTTAGCCGCTAGCGGGGGGACTGGATATGAGCAGTTCTTC. The chain has TRBV7-2 and TRBJ2-1; 11 bases map to TRBD2. The CDR3 runs 17 residues. CDR1 and CDR2 (germline): SGHTA, FQGNSA. Germline trimming cut 0 bases from V and 8 bases from J; bases unmatched to any gene: 9. Using reference TRBV7-2 and TRBJ2-1 for the parts outside the CDR3, the full variable domain is GAGVSQSPSNKVTEKGKDVELRCDPISGHTALYWYRQSLGQGLEFLIYFQGNSAPDKSGLPSDRFSAERTGGSVSTLTIQRTQQEDSAVYLCASSLAASGGTGYEQFFGPGTRLTVL.